Following are 19 T cell receptor beta chains from one sample sequenced in a study of control samples from healthy donors and cancer patients. Here immunoSEQ multiplex PCR was the method, and the copy in TCRdb shows in-frame clones only, minus some. The sample holds 150,000 to 200,000 clones; 90% are singletons and the top ten take approximately 1.5%. Source material: blood. The receptors stem from a woman aged 45-65 years in good health.

The CDR3 DNA reads TGTGCCACCAGTGGGTGGGCTAGCGGGAGCGGGACCGGGGAGCTGTTTTTT. It codes for CATSGWASGSGTGELFF. The V and J genes are TRBV24-1 and TRBJ2-2; 10 bases are a match to TRBD2. J lost 5 bases, V lost 5 bases, and 10 bases had no gene match. In germline, CDR1 is KGHDR, CDR2 SFDVKD. The length of the CDR3 is 17 residues.

This clone has only one observation. The chain has TRBV6-5 and TRBJ2-1; D is ambiguous. This CDR3 is built from 13 residues. Germline CDR1 reads MNHEY; CDR2 reads SVGAGI. V shed 4 bases and J shed 4 bases, with 8 bases lying between them. This CDR3 reads CASSLKGYNEQFF. CDR3 nucleotide sequence: TGTGCCAGCAGTTTGAAGGGATACAATGAGCAGTTCTTC.

The chain is built from TRBV2 and TRBJ1-2, with 7 bases lining up with TRBD1. In germline, CDR1 is SNHLY, CDR2 FYNNEI. V trimming: 5 bases; J trimming: 2 bases; junction bases outside the gene matches: 5. The CDR3 has 14 residues. CDR3 sequence: CASSRQGTNYGYTF. DNA for the CDR3: TGTGCCAGCAGTAGACAGGGAACCAACTATGGCTACACCTTC.

The chain combines TRBV3-1 (or the pseudogene TRBV3-2) with TRBJ2-6; D may be TRBD2 (5 bases). This CDR3 is 18 amino acids long. Germline CDR1 reads LGHDT; CDR2 reads YNNKEL (reference sequence). V lost 2 bases to trimming and J lost 2 bases, with 16 bases between them. The CDR3 region is CASSQWRLPRTGANVLTF. In DNA form, the CDR3 reads TGTGCCAGCAGCCAATGGCGACTACCCAGGACTGGGGCCAACGTCCTGACTTTC.

This rearrangement joins TRBV2 to TRBJ2-5; no clear D. Trimming left V 5 bases short and J 9 bases short, with 10 bases between. This CDR3 has 11 amino acids. In germline, CDR1 is SNHLY, CDR2 FYNNEI. The CDR3 is CASSYGLAQYF. DNA for the CDR3: TGTGCCAGCAGTTACGGATTGGCCCAGTACTTC.

The J gene is TRBJ1-1, the V gene TRBV7-8; D remains unclear. The V gene's germline CDR1 is SGHVS and CDR2 FQNEAQ. The CDR3 is 12 amino acids. The V end lost 2 bases, the J end lost 7 bases, and 8 bases lay between the germline ends. CDR3 sequence: CASSLSGYEAFF. As DNA, the CDR3 is TGTGCCAGCAGCTTATCCGGCTATGAAGCTTTCTTT.

The rearrangement uses TRBV7-9 and TRBJ1-1; D is undetermined. The germline CDR1 and CDR2 sequences are SEHNR and FQNEAQ (reference sequence). Trimming shortened V by 8 bases and J by 1 base, and 11 bases separated the two germline ends. The CDR3 loop spans 13 amino acids. The CDR3 here is CASVREGNTEAFF. CDR3 DNA sequence: TGTGCCAGCGTACGCGAGGGGAACACTGAAGCTTTCTTT. The full variable domain, with the rest looked up from reference TRBV7-9 and TRBJ1-1, is DTGVSQNPRHKITKRGQNVTFRCDPISEHNRLYWYRQTLGQGPEFLTYFQNEAQLEKSRLLSDRFSAERPKGSFSTLEIQRTEQGDSAMYLCASVREGNTEAFFGQGTRLTVV.

The chain uses TRBV6-6 and TRBJ1-2; D perhaps matches TRBD1 (6 bases). Germline CDR1 reads MNHNY; CDR2 reads SVGAGI (reference sequence). V was cut by 7 bases and J by 6 bases, with 9 bases left in between. CDR3 length equals 11 residues. The CDR3 region has the DNA TGTGCCAGCAACCACAGGGATGGCTACACCTTC. Translation gives CASNHRDGYTF.

The chain uses TRBV30 and TRBJ1-2; weak D call: TRBD1 (6 bases). Trimming cost V 0 bases and J 7 bases, with 15 bases left between them. CDR1 and CDR2 from the germline V gene are GTSNPN and SVGIG (reference sequence). There are 14 residues in the CDR3. The CDR3 coding sequence is TGTGCCTGGAGTGTACAGTGGGGGGCGGGTGGCTACACCTTC. Translated, it gives CAWSVQWGAGGYTF. Combining the CDR3 with reference TRBV30 and TRBJ1-2 gives the whole variable domain SQTIHQWPATLVQPVGSPLSLECTVEGTSNPNLYWYRQAAGRGLQLLFYSVGIGQISSEVPQNLSASRPQDRQFILSSKKLLLSDSGFYLCAWSVQWGAGGYTFGSGTRLTVV.

The chain employs TRBV5-6 and TRBJ2-5, with a weak D call TRBD2 (5 bases). Deletions cut 0 bases from V and 7 bases from J, with 7 bases between. The CDR3 sequence is 12 residues long. CDR1 is SGHDT, CDR2 YYEEEE, per germline. The CDR3 region is CASSLGRATQYF. The DNA for the CDR3 is TGTGCCAGCAGCTTGGGGCGGGCGACCCAGTACTTC.

The chain employs TRBV5-6 and TRBJ2-3; TRBD1 might be the D (5 bases). Trimming pared 6 bases from V and 4 bases from J, leaving 18 bases between. Germline V gives CDR1 SGHDT, CDR2 YYEEEE. This CDR3 region has 15 residues. The DNA for the CDR3 is TGTGCCAGCAACTATAGGGGTTTTGCATCAGATACGCAGTATTTT. Protein product: CASNYRGFASDTQYF. Complete variable domain (other parts from reference TRBV5-6 and TRBJ2-3): DAGVTQSPTHLIKTRGQQVTLRCSPKSGHDTVSWYQQALGQGPQFIFQYYEEEERQRGNFPDRFSGHQFPNYSSELNVNALLLGDSALYLCASNYRGFASDTQYFGPGTRLTVL.

The chain recombines TRBV6-1 with TRBJ1-2; D gene ambiguous. There are 12 residues in the CDR3. With 2 bases removed from V and 2 bases from J, the gap between germline ends came to 3 bases. Germline CDR1 reads MNHNS; CDR2 reads SASEGT. CDR3 protein: CASSELNYGYTF. In DNA form, the CDR3 reads TGTGCCAGCAGTGAACTCAACTATGGCTACACCTTC.

This chain joins TRBV6-5 and TRBJ2-5, with 7 bases that match TRBD2. Per the germline V gene, CDR1 is MNHEY and CDR2 is SVGAGI. V lost 11 bases to trimming and J lost 5 bases; unmatched junction nucleotides: 5. The CDR3 runs 11 residues. CDR3 region: CASRGVETQYF. For the CDR3, the DNA is TGTGCCTCCCGGGGGGTGGAGACCCAGTACTTC.

The chain combines TRBV4-3 with TRBJ2-7; D not resolved. The V gene's germline CDR1 is LGHNA and CDR2 YSLEER. The V end lost 0 bases, the J end lost 2 bases, and 17 bases lay between the germline ends. This CDR3 region has 17 residues. The CDR3 sequence: CASSQEVANFLPYEQYF. CDR3 DNA: TGCGCCAGCAGCCAAGAGGTGGCCAACTTTCTACCCTACGAGCAGTACTTC.

This chain links TRBV7-2 with TRBJ2-1; D gene ambiguous. Per germline, CDR1 SGHTA and CDR2 FQGNSA. The CDR3 is made up of 12 amino acids. Trimming shortened V by 2 bases and J by 12 bases, and 11 bases separated the two germline ends. CDR3 protein: CASSLPPRGQFF. CDR3 DNA: TGTGCCAGCAGCTTACCGCCCCGCGGGCAGTTCTTC. Together with reference TRBV7-2 and TRBJ2-1, the CDR3 gives the full variable domain: GAGVSQSPSNKVTEKGKDVELRCDPISGHTALYWYRQSLGQGLEFLIYFQGNSAPDKSGLPSDRFSAERTGGSVSTLTIQRTQQEDSAVYLCASSLPPRGQFFGPGTRLTVL.

The chain couples TRBV9 to TRBJ2-5; no definite D call. Germline CDR1 is SGDLS and CDR2 is YYNGEE. The CDR3 runs to 13 residues. The germline V and J ends were trimmed by 0 bases and 7 bases, with 10 bases remaining between them. DNA for the CDR3: TGTGCCAGCAGCGTAGAACCGGTGGGGACCCAGTACTTC. It is translated as CASSVEPVGTQYF.

This chain joins TRBV27 and TRBJ2-7, with D unclear. V was clipped by 2 bases and J by 3 bases, with 11 bases between them. The CDR3 extends over 14 amino acids. In germline, CDR1 is MNHEY, CDR2 SMNVEV (reference sequence). This CDR3 reads CASSLRQRDYEQYF. In DNA form, the CDR3 reads TGTGCCAGCAGTTTACGCCAACGAGACTACGAGCAGTACTTC.

The chain links TRBV19 to TRBJ2-6; possibly TRBD2 for D (6 bases). Trimming shortened V by 3 bases and J by 0 bases, and 9 bases separated the two germline ends. CDR3 length: 16 amino acids. CDR1 and CDR2 from the germline V gene are LNHDA and SQIVND (reference sequence). The CDR3 region is CASSMDGSSGANVLTF. As DNA, the CDR3 is TGTGCCAGTAGTATGGACGGGAGCTCTGGGGCCAACGTCCTGACTTTC.

The rearrangement joins TRBV29-1 to TRBJ2-7; TRBD1 agrees at 7 bases. J gave up 3 bases and V 6 bases, and 8 bases lay outside the gene matches. CDR1 is SQVTM and CDR2 is ANQGSEA in the germline V gene. The CDR3 has 13 residues. CDR3 loop: CSVRGQYYYEQYF. The CDR3 bases are TGCAGCGTGAGGGGACAGTACTACTACGAGCAGTACTTC.